These 25 T cell receptor beta chains were sequenced from one sample in a study of T cell repertoires in cytomegalovirus infection. TCRdb independently ran MiXCR on the reads; one entry per CDR3 protein. The repertoire consists of roughly 140,000 distinct CDR3 sequences, with about 25% occurring once and the leading ten covering approximately 11%. Sequencing used PBMCs. These receptors all stem from a human donor in good health (CMV status not recorded). Some clones in this sample may be carry-over from other donors' samples.

This clonotype was counted a few times. V and J are TRBV13 and TRBJ2-1; D gene unclear. Germline CDR1 and CDR2: PRHDT and FYEKMQ (reference sequence). There are 11 residues in the CDR3. V lost 5 bases, J lost 8 bases, and 7 bases lay in between. CDR3 amino acids: CASSITDEQFF. The CDR3 region has the DNA TGTGCCAGCAGCATTACGGATGAGCAGTTCTTC.

The V gene is TRBV29-1, the J gene TRBJ2-1; the match to TRBD2 covers 13 bases. This CDR3 contains 18 residues. J lost 1 base, V lost 1 base, and 7 bases had no gene match. The V gene's germline CDR1 is SQVTM and CDR2 ANQGSEA. CDR3 sequence (DNA): TGCAGCGTTGAAGGACTAGCGGGAGGTTTAGGGTCCTACAATGAGCAGTTCTTC. It translates to CSVEGLAGGLGSYNEQFF.

This chain joins TRBV10-2 and TRBJ1-1; perhaps TRBD1 as D (5 bases). The CDR3 is 13 residues long. Germline CDR1 WSHSY, CDR2 SAAADI. V dropped 10 bases and J dropped 0 bases, with 12 bases sitting between them. The DNA of the CDR3 is TGCGCCACAGGGTCAGGATTGAACACTGAAGCTTTCTTT. Its translation: CATGSGLNTEAFF.

The chain couples TRBV7-9 to TRBJ2-7; either TRBD1 or TRBD2 may fit D (5 bases each). The V and J ends lost 5 bases and 3 bases respectively, with 14 bases between them. This CDR3 is built from 14 residues. In germline, CDR1 is SEHNR, CDR2 FQNEAQ (reference sequence). The CDR3 reads CASSPRDGLYEQYF. DNA for the CDR3: TGTGCCAGCAGCCCCCGGGACGGACTCTACGAGCAGTACTTC. Based on the CDR3 plus reference TRBV7-9 and TRBJ2-7, the full variable domain is DTGVSQNPRHKITKRGQNVTFRCDPISEHNRLYWYRQTLGQGPEFLTYFQNEAQLEKSRLLSDRFSAERPKGSFSTLEIQRTEQGDSAMYLCASSPRDGLYEQYFGPGTRLTVT.

This clonotype was detected many times. The chain carries TRBV5-4 and TRBJ2-1; 13 positions agree with TRBD2. V lost 4 bases to trimming and J lost 2 bases; unmatched junction nucleotides: 3. This CDR3 is built from 16 residues. Germline assignment: CDR1 SGHNT and CDR2 YYREEE (reference sequence). CDR3 bases: TGTGCCAGCAGCCCCGGACTAGCGGGGGCCTACAATGAGCAGTTCTTC. It specifies CASSPGLAGAYNEQFF.

The genes are TRBV15 and TRBJ2-7; a weak D match, TRBD2 (5 bases). The V and J ends lost 6 bases and 1 base respectively, with 10 bases between them. Germline CDR1 and CDR2: LNHNV and YYDKDF (reference sequence). The CDR3 consists of 13 residues. DNA for the CDR3: TGTGCCACCAGGAGTACGGGATCCTACGAGCAGTACTTC. Residues: CATRSTGSYEQYF.

This clonotype was recorded at least ten times. This chain connects TRBV28 to TRBJ2-5, with unresolved D. Germline V lookup: CDR1 MDHEN, CDR2 SYDVKM. This CDR3 has 14 residues. V was clipped by 5 bases and J by 0 bases, with 10 bases between them. CDR3 nucleotides: TGTGCCAGCAGTCCGTCTTTCAACCAAGAGACCCAGTACTTC. Its protein product is CASSPSFNQETQYF.

The chain links TRBV11-2 to TRBJ1-6; TRBD1 matches at 9 bases. V trimming: 2 bases; J trimming: 9 bases; junction bases outside the gene matches: 14. CDR3 size: 18 residues. Germline CDR1 reads SGHAT; CDR2 reads FQNNGV. The CDR3 DNA reads as TGTGCCAGCAGCTTATATACCCGACGGACAGGGGAGGGTTCACCCCTCCACTTT. Translated: CASSLYTRRTGEGSPLHF.

The CDR3 DNA is TGTGCCACCAGTGATTTGAAACAGAGGCGAGCTTTCTTT. This translates into CATSDLKQRRAFF. This chain connects TRBV24-1 to TRBJ1-1; D gene ambiguous. The ends were cut back, 0 bases at V and 10 bases at J, with 11 bases in the middle. Germline CDR1 reads KGHDR; CDR2 reads SFDVKD. The length of the CDR3 is 13 residues.

This clonotype was found many times. This rearrangement joins TRBV7-2 to TRBJ2-7; 14 bases fit TRBD2. Losses at the gene ends were 1 base for V and 2 bases for J; bases not matched to a gene: 4. CDR1 and CDR2 (germline): SGHTA, FQGNSA. The CDR3 contains 17 residues. CDR3 residues: CASSLGLAGGLPYEQYF. The CDR3 bases are TGTGCCAGCAGCTTAGGACTAGCGGGAGGGCTCCCCTACGAGCAGTACTTC.

This chain joins TRBV12-3 or TRBV12-4 and TRBJ1-1; D ambiguous. The CDR3 covers 12 residues. V shed 5 bases and J shed 2 bases, with 6 bases lying between them. The CDR3 DNA sequence: TGTGCCAGCAGTCCAATAAACACTGAAGCTTTCTTT. Amino acids: CASSPINTEAFF.

J is TRBJ1-6 and V is TRBV11-2; D remains ambiguous. CDR1 and CDR2 from the germline V gene are SGHAT and FQNNGV. The CDR3 covers 12 residues. Trimming stripped 1 base from V and 17 bases from J, with 12 bases between. The CDR3 spells CASSLGLDEIHF. The CDR3 nucleotides are TGTGCCAGCAGCTTAGGGCTAGACGAGATCCACTTT.

The V call is TRBV20-1, the J call TRBJ2-7, with a possible D match to TRBD1 (6 bases). The CDR3 runs to 13 residues. V lost 6 bases and J lost 7, with 19 bases in between. CDR1 and CDR2 from the germline V gene are DFQATT and SNEGSKA (reference sequence). The CDR3 bases are TGCAGTGCGACGGACAGAGATCCTAGGGAGCAGTACTTC. Its protein product is CSATDRDPREQYF.

This rearrangement joins TRBV19 to TRBJ2-5, with 9 bases aligning to TRBD1. The CDR3 totals 13 residues. Germline V gene sequence: CDR1 LNHDA, CDR2 SQIVND (reference sequence). V shed 5 bases, J shed 4 bases, and the junction held 2 bases outside the gene matches. DNA for the CDR3: TGTGCCAGTAGTGGACAGGGGAGAGAGACCCAGTACTTC. Translation gives CASSGQGRETQYF.

This clonotype was seen many times. The V and J genes are TRBV20-1 and TRBJ2-7; a weak D match, TRBD1 (6 bases). Germline CDR1 and CDR2: DFQATT and SNEGSKA (reference sequence). The CDR3 contains 11 residues. Trimming pared 6 bases from V and 5 bases from J, leaving 11 bases between. CDR3 in DNA: TGCAGTGCCATCAGGGGAGACGAGCAGTACTTC. Encoded protein: CSAIRGDEQYF.

This clonotype showed up just a few times. The chain is built from TRBV2 and TRBJ2-2; the match to TRBD1 covers 10 bases. CDR3 length: 17 residues. Trimming cost V 8 bases and J 1 base; bases outside gene matches: 10. Germline V gene data show CDR1 as SNHLY and CDR2 as FYNNEI. The CDR3 sequence is CASGWDRGGRNTGELFF. In nucleotides, the CDR3 is TGTGCCAGCGGGTGGGACAGGGGAGGAAGGAACACCGGGGAGCTGTTTTTT.

This sequence joins TRBV12-3 or TRBV12-4 and TRBJ1-1; possibly TRBD1 for D (6 bases). There are 14 residues in the CDR3. Trimming took 3 bases from V and 4 from J, leaving 12 bases between them. The CDR3 here is CASSFMGASTEAFF. The CDR3 DNA is TGTGCCAGCAGTTTCATGGGGGCGAGCACTGAAGCTTTCTTT.

A few counts support this clonotype. The chain joins TRBV7-9 to TRBJ2-7; D possibly corresponds to TRBD1 (6 bases). The V gene lost 5 bases and the J gene lost 7 bases, with 21 bases spanning the gap. This CDR3 spans 15 amino acids. CDR1 and CDR2 from the germline V gene are SEHNR and FQNEAQ (reference sequence). Here the CDR3 reads CASSLGGFGGSEQYF. CDR3 DNA: TGTGCCAGCAGCCTAGGGGGATTTGGGGGATCGGAGCAGTACTTC.

This clonotype came up many times. The chain has TRBV28 and TRBJ1-2; 12 bases agree with TRBD1. The CDR3 totals 15 residues. J lost 4 bases, V lost 5 bases, and 5 bases had no gene match. Germline V gives CDR1 MDHEN, CDR2 SYDVKM. The CDR3 DNA reads as TGTGCCAGCAGTGCCGGGACAGGGGGCTCCTATGGCTACACCTTC. Translation: CASSAGTGGSYGYTF.

The DNA for the CDR3 is TGCAGCGTTTGGGACAGGAGGGGGTCAGGGAACACTGAAGCTTTCTTT. As protein: CSVWDRRGSGNTEAFF. The gene calls are TRBV29-1 and TRBJ1-1; 8 bases fit TRBD1. Germline-derived CDR1 and CDR2 are SQVTM and ANQGSEA. Trimming removed 5 bases from V and 1 base from J; junction bases left unmatched: 12. The CDR3 sequence is 16 residues long.

The chain uses TRBV29-1 and TRBJ1-2; D remains ambiguous. V was cut by 1 base and J by 8 bases, with 2 bases left in between. The CDR3 extends over 9 amino acids. CDR1 is SQVTM and CDR2 is ANQGSEA in the germline V gene. CDR3 loop: CSVEGGYTF. The CDR3 DNA follows: TGCAGCGTTGAAGGGGGCTACACCTTC.

CDR3 nucleotides: TGTGCCACCGGCGACGGGGGACGCTATGGCTACACCTTC. Its protein is CATGDGGRYGYTF. The chain links TRBV7-7 to TRBJ1-2; tentative D call: TRBD1 (5 bases). The CDR3 is made up of 13 amino acids. Trimming cost V 10 bases and J 4 bases, with 16 bases left between them. Looked up from germline, CDR1 is SSHAT and CDR2 is FNYEAQ (reference sequence). Supplemented by reference TRBV7-7 and TRBJ1-2, the full variable domain reads GAGVSQSPRYKVTKRGQDVTLRCDPISSHATLYWYQQALGQGPEFLTYFNYEAQPDKSGLPSDRFSAERPEGSISTLTIQRTEQRDSAMYRCATGDGGRYGYTFGSGTRLTVV.

The chain recombines TRBV6-2 or TRBV6-3 with TRBJ2-3; 8 positions agree with TRBD2. Unmatched junction bases numbered 6, after V lost 5 bases and J lost 5 bases. CDR3 length: 14 amino acids. Germline V gene data show CDR1 as MNHEY and CDR2 as SVGEGT. CDR3 DNA sequence: TGTGCCAGCAGTCCCAGCGGGAGTGGAGATACGCAGTATTTT. It is translated as CASSPSGSGDTQYF.

This clonotype has just a few counts. The rearrangement uses TRBV20-1 and TRBJ1-5; TRBD1 matches at 8 bases. The CDR3 runs to 14 residues. Germline V gene data show CDR1 as DFQATT and CDR2 as SNEGSKA (reference sequence). With V trimmed by 6 bases and J by 4 bases, 8 bases remained unmatched. CDR3 DNA sequence: TGCAGTGCACCGGACAGGGCGGCTAATCAGCCCCAGCATTTT. Amino acid sequence: CSAPDRAANQPQHF.

This clonotype was seen more than once but under ten times. The rearrangement uses TRBV7-8 and TRBJ1-6, with D uncertain. Germline V gene data show CDR1 as SGHVS and CDR2 as FQNEAQ. V lost 4 bases and J lost 8, with 21 bases in between. The length of the CDR3 is 17 residues. CDR3 nucleotide sequence: TGTGCCAGCAGCTCTCAATCCGACTGGGCTCCCGATTCACCCCTCCACTTT. As protein: CASSSQSDWAPDSPLHF.